Listed below are T cell receptor beta chains from one sample, sequenced in a study of post-analysis software for immune sequencing data. TCRdb reprocessed the PCR reads with MiXCR, giving one entry per CDR3 protein. Here the sample spans about 210,000 distinct CDR3 sequences, approximately 28% being singletons. The sample taken for sequencing was blood. Receptor source: a girl aged 2 to 17 with multiple sclerosis. CDR3s include the opening cysteine and the closing phenylalanine or tryptophan. The D gene is left open where the match is weak. Rows give clone size only sometimes, using once, few, many, or a class for an expanded clone.

many	TRBV20-1	TRBD1	TRBJ2-7	TGCAGTGCTAGGAATACAGGGGATTACCACGAGCAGTACTTC	CSARNTGDYHEQYF
many	TRBV7-9	NA	TRBJ2-5	TGTGCCAGCAGCCGAGACCTCTGGGAGACCCAGTACTTC	CASSRDLWETQYF
few	TRBV28	NA	TRBJ1-5	TGTGCCAGCAGTTTGTTCGAAAGCAATCAGCCCCAGCATTTT	CASSLFESNQPQHF
NA	TRBV15	NA	TRBJ1-6	TGTGCCACCAGGTCCTACCGGGCTACAAATTCACCCCTCCACTTT	CATRSYRATNSPLHF
NA	TRBV7-2	TRBD2	TRBJ2-7	TGTGCCAGCAGAATGGGAGGGCACGAGCAGTACTTC	CASRMGGHEQYF
many	TRBV3-1	NA	TRBJ2-7	TGTGCCAGCAGCCAAATCGACCACGAGCAGTACTTC	CASSQIDHEQYF
NA	TRBV20-1	NA	TRBJ2-7	TGCAGTGCTAGCTCTAGCCCCTACAATGAGCAGTACTTC	CSASSSPYNEQYF
NA	TRBV7-2	NA	TRBJ1-1	TGTGCCAGCAGTCCCTCGGCGGGGAGGACTGAAGCTTTCTTT	CASSPSAGRTEAFF
NA	TRBV5-1	NA	TRBJ2-7	TGCGCCAGCAGCTCGGGACTTCTGAGCTCCTACGAGCAGTACTTC	CASSSGLLSSYEQYF
NA	TRBV11-2	NA	TRBJ1-1	TGTGCCAGCAGCTTAGTAGGGTCAGGTGAAGCTTTCTTT	CASSLVGSGEAFF
few	TRBV28	NA	TRBJ2-1	TGTGCCAGCAGTTTACCTGAATACAATGAGCAGTTCTTC	CASSLPEYNEQFF
few	TRBV20-1	NA	TRBJ1-5	TGCAGTGCTCGGGGCGGTCCTTTTAGCAATCAGCCCCAGCATTTT	CSARGGPFSNQPQHF
NA	TRBV27	NA	TRBJ1-1	TGTGCCCTTGGGGTGAACACTGAAGCTTTCTTT	CALGVNTEAFF
many	TRBV7-3	NA	TRBJ1-2	TGTGCCAGCAGCCCCGACGAAGGCCTCTATGGCTACACCTTC	CASSPDEGLYGYTF
NA	TRBV28	NA	TRBJ1-1	TGTGCCAGCAGTTTAAGTGGTCGAGGGAACACTGAAGCTTTCTTT	CASSLSGRGNTEAFF
many	TRBV5-5	TRBD2	TRBJ2-7	TGTGCCAGCAGCCGGACTAGCGGTAACTACGAGCAGTACTTC	CASSRTSGNYEQYF
NA	TRBV12-3/TRBV12-4	TRBD1	TRBJ2-3	TGTGCCAGCAGCAAAGGGACAGCCACAGATACGCAGTATTTT	CASSKGTATDTQYF
NA	TRBV20-1	NA	TRBJ1-2	TGCAGTGCTAGCTCGGGATACTATGGCTACACCTTC	CSASSGYYGYTF
many	TRBV6-5	TRBD2	TRBJ2-7	TGTGCCAGCAGTAACCCCCGCGTGCGGGGTAGCGGGGACGAGCAGTACTTC	CASSNPRVRGSGDEQYF
NA	TRBV28	NA	TRBJ2-3	TGTGCCAGCGGTACCATAGGCGGGGGCGCAGATACGCAGTATTTT	CASGTIGGGADTQYF
many	TRBV29-1	TRBD1	TRBJ2-6	TGCAGCGTTCGACAGGGGGGGGCCAACGTCCTGACTTTC	CSVRQGGANVLTF
few	TRBV29-1	NA	TRBJ1-1	TGCAGCGTTGAGTGGGACGGGGTGAACACTGAAGCTTTCTTT	CSVEWDGVNTEAFF
NA	TRBV4-1	TRBD1	TRBJ1-2	TGCGCCAGCAGCCTAGGGACAGGGGCGATCTATGGCTACACCTTC	CASSLGTGAIYGYTF
many	TRBV20-1	TRBD2	TRBJ2-1	TGCAGTGCCCAAAGCGGGGTCGATGAGCAGTTCTTC	CSAQSGVDEQFF
many	TRBV30	TRBD1	TRBJ2-7	TGTGCCTGTTGGGACAGGTCAACCTACGAGCAGTACTTC	CACWDRSTYEQYF
many	TRBV28	NA	TRBJ2-1	TGTGCCAGCACACCAGGGTACGGGGTCCGCTACAATGAGCAGTTCTTC	CASTPGYGVRYNEQFF
few	TRBV7-8	NA	TRBJ1-5	TGTGCCAGCAGCGGATCCGGGCCAACCCACCAGCCCCAGCATTTT	CASSGSGPTHQPQHF
NA	TRBV29-1	TRBD1	TRBJ2-7	TGCAGCATGGGACAGGCCGGCTACGAGCAGTACTTC	CSMGQAGYEQYF
many	TRBV14	NA	TRBJ2-1	TGTGCCAGCAGCCGGCGGGGGCCCCGTTACAATGAGCAGTTCTTC	CASSRRGPRYNEQFF
NA	TRBV13	TRBD2	TRBJ2-7	TGTGCCAGCAGCTCAACCTCGGGTAGCGGGGGGGCCCACGAGCAGTACTTC	CASSSTSGSGGAHEQYF
many	TRBV29-1	NA	TRBJ2-3	TGCAGCGTTGACGGGGGAACAGATACGCAGTATTTT	CSVDGGTDTQYF
few	TRBV7-9	NA	TRBJ1-4	TGTGCCAGCAGCCCTTCCCTACGACGGGCGGTTAGGGAAAAACTGTTTTTT	CASSPSLRRAVREKLFF
NA	TRBV29-1	NA	TRBJ2-2	TGCAGCGTATGGGAGTACACCGGGGAGCTGTTTTTT	CSVWEYTGELFF
NA	TRBV5-6	NA	TRBJ1-1	TGTGCCAGCAGGTTCGGTACAGGGACGAACACTGAAGCTTTCTTT	CASRFGTGTNTEAFF
few	TRBV5-1	NA	TRBJ2-5	TGCGCCAGCAGCTGGGAGTCGGGGAAAGAGACCCAGTACTTC	CASSWESGKETQYF
NA	TRBV2	NA	TRBJ2-5	TGTGCCAGCAGTGAAACGGGGGAAGAGACCCAGTACTTC	CASSETGEETQYF
few	TRBV4-2	NA	TRBJ2-7	TGTGCCAGCAGCCAAGGCCAGTTCTACGAGCAGTACTTC	CASSQGQFYEQYF
NA	TRBV20-1	TRBD1	TRBJ1-5	TGCAGTGCTAGAGATCAGGGACAGCAAAATCAGCCCCAGCATTTT	CSARDQGQQNQPQHF
NA	TRBV19	TRBD1	TRBJ1-1	TGTGCCAGTAGTTCGTACCTCAGGGGGCGAACTTTCTTT	CASSSYLRGRTFF
NA	TRBV28	NA	TRBJ1-1	TGTGCCAGCAGTTTATCGGGTCCCGGCTTTGAAGCTTTCTTT	CASSLSGPGFEAFF
NA	TRBV19	NA	TRBJ2-3	TGTGCCAGTAGCTCCAGGAGGGCGTCATTCGCAGATACGCAGTATTTT	CASSSRRASFADTQYF
many	TRBV5-1	NA	TRBJ1-5	TGCGCCAGCAGTCTCGGGGCTAGCAATCAGCCCCAGCATTTT	CASSLGASNQPQHF
many	TRBV20-1	NA	TRBJ2-3	TGCAGTGCTTCGGCGGGTATCACAGATACGCAGTATTTT	CSASAGITDTQYF
many	TRBV28	TRBD2	TRBJ2-1	TGTGCCAGCAGTCCCCTTGGAGCTAGCGGTATTGGTAATGAGCAGTTCTTC	CASSPLGASGIGNEQFF
NA	TRBV2	NA	TRBJ1-5	TGTGCCAGCGCCCAGGGACGTGGGCAGCCCCAGCATTTT	CASAQGRGQPQHF
many	TRBV5-1	NA	TRBJ2-7	TGCGCCAGCAGTAAAGGGAATCGGGACGAGCAGTACTTC	CASSKGNRDEQYF
few	TRBV18	NA	TRBJ1-1	TGTGCCAGCTCACCATCGCATTTGAACACTGAAGCTTTCTTT	CASSPSHLNTEAFF
few	TRBV19	TRBD1	TRBJ1-5	TGTGCCAGCGAACAGGGGACGTATAACAATCAGCCCCAGCATTTT	CASEQGTYNNQPQHF
NA	TRBV5-1	TRBD1	TRBJ1-6	TGCGCCAGCAGCAGGACAGGGGCCTCACCCCTCCACTTT	CASSRTGASPLHF
few	TRBV28	NA	TRBJ1-2	TGTGCCAGCAGTCCGCCGGGGGGGCTTGGCTATGGCTACACCTTC	CASSPPGGLGYGYTF
NA	TRBV6-5	NA	TRBJ1-1	TGTGCCAGCAGAATGGACAGAGTTCGTGAAGCTTTCTTT	CASRMDRVREAFF
NA	TRBV7-9	TRBD1	TRBJ1-5	TGTGCCAGCAGCGGGCACAGGGGGTCTAATCAGCCCCGGCATTTT	CASSGHRGSNQPRHF